The 28 T cell receptor beta chains below come from one sample, sequenced in a study of blood T cell repertoires in COVID-19. The data were produced by immunoSEQ multiplex PCR, yet TCRdb's version contains in-frame clones alone and is incomplete. The data contain roughly 280,000 clones, under 90% of them singletons. The sequencing input was PBMCs or T cells enriched from blood (not recorded which). The receptors here all came from a woman aged 55-69 years who had recovered from COVID-19.

This rearrangement joins TRBV28 to TRBJ2-7; maybe TRBD2 (6 bases). Trimming took off 5 bases at V and 3 bases at J, with 23 bases between the two ends. Germline lookup yields CDR1 MDHEN and CDR2 SYDVKM. This CDR3 region has 17 residues. The CDR3 coding sequence is TGTGCCAGCAGTCCGATCCAAGCGGAGGGAGTGCTCTACGAGCAGTACTTC. As protein: CASSPIQAEGVLYEQYF.

This chain links TRBV10-2 with TRBJ2-3, with D tentatively TRBD2 (5 bases). Trimming took off 2 bases at V and 7 bases at J, with 10 bases between the two ends. The CDR3 extends over 13 amino acids. CDR1 and CDR2 from the germline V gene are WSHSY and SAAADI. The CDR3 here is CASSELTKNTQYF. The CDR3 DNA is TGCGCCAGCAGTGAGCTGACTAAGAATACGCAGTATTTT.

The CDR3 reads CASSPGLAGGLDGELFF. In DNA form, the CDR3 reads TGCGCCAGCAGCCCGGGACTAGCGGGAGGGCTTGACGGGGAGCTGTTTTTT. The chain uses TRBV5-1 and TRBJ2-2; TRBD2 matches at 16 bases. In germline, CDR1 is SGHRS, CDR2 YFSETQ. The CDR3 extends over 17 amino acids. Germline trimming cut 4 bases from V and 7 bases from J; bases unmatched to any gene: 7.

The rearrangement joins TRBV19 to TRBJ2-5, with 11 bases fitting TRBD1. V shed 6 bases and J 5 bases; nucleotides not matched to a gene: 14. Germline CDR1 is LNHDA and CDR2 is SQIVND (reference sequence). The CDR3 totals 17 residues. CDR3 amino acids: CASSQSRTGGFGETQYF. CDR3 sequence (DNA): TGTGCCAGTAGCCAGTCTCGGACAGGGGGCTTTGGGGAGACCCAGTACTTC.

This clone was picked up one time. The genes are TRBV21-1 and TRBJ1-5; TRBD1, the D gene given by the table, was not confirmed from the DNA. TRBV21-1 has pseudogene status. The CDR3 is made up of 16 amino acids. This CDR3 is CASSQMTGVDNQPQHF. In DNA form, the CDR3 reads TGTGCCAGCAGCCAAATGACAGGGGTTGACAATCAGCCCCAGCATTTT.

The chain carries TRBV11-2 and TRBJ2-7; weak D call: TRBD2 (6 bases). The CDR3 has 15 residues. Deletions cut 6 bases from V and 3 bases from J, with 18 bases between. From germline, CDR1 is SGHAT and CDR2 FQNNGV. CDR3 sequence: CASSPIWGLSYEQYF. CDR3 DNA: TGTGCCAGCAGTCCAATATGGGGACTGAGCTACGAGCAGTACTTC.

The chain couples TRBV28 to TRBJ1-2, with TRBD1 matching over 7 bases. The CDR3 covers 15 residues. CDR1 is MDHEN, CDR2 SYDVKM, per germline. The ends lost 2 bases at V and 0 bases at J; junction bases unmatched: 3. In nucleotides, the CDR3 is TGTGCCAGCAGTTTAGGGGACAGACCTAACTATGGCTACACCTTC. This gives the protein CASSLGDRPNYGYTF.

CDR3 in DNA: TGTGCCACCAGCAGAGACGTAGCGGGGGGCTCAGATACGCAGTATTTT. Amino acids: CATSRDVAGGSDTQYF. The rearrangement uses TRBV15 and TRBJ2-3; TRBD2 aligns across 10 bases. V gave up 0 bases and J gave up 4 bases; unmatched junction bases: 4. CDR3 length: 16 amino acids. Germline CDR1 LNHNV, CDR2 YYDKDF (reference sequence).

The rearrangement uses TRBV20-1 and TRBJ2-7, with D possibly being TRBD1 (5 bases). CDR3 size: 16 residues. The V gene's germline CDR1 is DFQATT and CDR2 SNEGSKA (reference sequence). Trimming removed 3 bases at V and 1 base at J, with 19 bases between. CDR3: CSASRGNLVSSYEQYF. In DNA, the CDR3 is TGCAGTGCTAGTAGGGGAAACTTAGTCTCATCCTACGAGCAGTACTTC.

The V call is TRBV7-9, the J call TRBJ1-3; D is unclear. Germline values: CDR1 SEHNR, CDR2 FQNEAQ (reference sequence). This CDR3 has 16 residues. V gave up 3 bases and J gave up 0 bases, with 12 bases separating them. The CDR3 sequence is CASSLRQLVSGNTIYF. The CDR3 coding sequence is TGTGCCAGCAGCTTGAGGCAACTGGTCTCTGGAAACACCATATATTTT.

This chain uses TRBV29-1 with TRBJ1-1, with D possibly being TRBD1 (6 bases). Trimming took off 7 bases at V and 1 base at J, with 13 bases between the two ends. The germline V gene has CDR1 SQVTM and CDR2 ANQGSEA. CDR3 length: 13 residues. The DNA of the CDR3 is TGCAGCGCCATAAAACAGGGGAACACTGAAGCTTTCTTT. It encodes CSAIKQGNTEAFF.

The genes are TRBV11-2 and TRBJ2-3; D gene uncertain. The CDR3 runs 14 residues. The V gene lost 5 bases and the J gene lost 1 base, with 10 bases spanning the gap. Per the germline V gene, CDR1 is SGHAT and CDR2 is FQNNGV. Here the CDR3 DNA reads TGTGCCAGCAGCCCCGGTTCGCGCACAGATACGCAGTATTTT. Its translation: CASSPGSRTDTQYF.

This clone occurred a few times. The chain uses TRBV29-1 and TRBJ2-1; 9 bases are shared with TRBD2. Trimming at V came to 3 bases and at J to 0 bases, leaving 3 bases not matched to a gene. This CDR3 has 15 residues. Germline V CDR1 and CDR2: SQVTM, ANQGSEA. The CDR3 sequence is CSVEASGVSYNEQFF. The CDR3 bases are TGCAGCGTTGAGGCTAGCGGGGTCTCCTACAATGAGCAGTTCTTC.

The genes are TRBV6-5 and TRBJ2-7; 7 nucleotides line up with TRBD2. CDR3 length: 13 residues. CDR1 is MNHEY and CDR2 is SVGAGI in the germline V gene. The trim removed 6 bases at V and 2 bases at J, leaving 4 bases unmatched. CDR3 coding DNA: TGTGCCAGCAGACCTAGCGGCCCCTACGAGCAGTACTTC. Its translation: CASRPSGPYEQYF.

The CDR3 DNA follows: TGTGCCAGCGAGTGGCTAGCGGGGGGTTTAGATACGCAGTATTTT. Amino acid sequence: CASEWLAGGLDTQYF. V usage is TRBV5-8 and J usage is TRBJ2-3; the match to TRBD2 covers 11 bases. The germline V gene has CDR1 SGHTS and CDR2 YDEGEE. Trimming took 7 bases from V and 5 from J; bases not matched to a gene: 9. This CDR3 has 15 amino acids.

V is TRBV6-5 and J is TRBJ2-2, with D possibly TRBD1 on 5 matching bases. The CDR3 covers 14 residues. Per germline, CDR1 MNHEY and CDR2 SVGAGI. V shed 6 bases and J shed 0 bases, with 8 bases lying between them. The CDR3 region is CASRRQPNTGELFF. In DNA form, the CDR3 reads TGTGCCAGCAGAAGACAGCCGAACACCGGGGAGCTGTTTTTT.

There are a few counts of this clone. CDR3 protein: CASSLSAGSLRYNEQFF. CDR3 nucleotides: TGTGCCAGCAGTTTAAGTGCGGGATCTCTTCGTTACAATGAGCAGTTCTTC. This chain joins TRBV27 and TRBJ2-1, with a tentative D call TRBD2 (6 bases). V lost 2 bases, J lost 4 bases, and 18 bases lay in between. Germline V gene lookup returns CDR1 MNHEY and CDR2 SMNVEV (reference sequence). The CDR3 has 17 residues.

The chain links TRBV7-9 to TRBJ2-1; possibly TRBD1 for D (6 bases). The CDR3 contains 15 residues. Looked up from germline, CDR1 is SEHNR and CDR2 is FQNEAQ (reference sequence). V was clipped by 5 bases and J by 9 bases, with 20 bases between them. CDR3 residues: CASSLLDSLDREQFF. As DNA, the CDR3 is TGTGCCAGCAGCCTCTTGGACAGCCTGGACCGTGAGCAGTTCTTC.

The J gene is TRBJ1-4, the V gene TRBV7-8; 7 bases map to TRBD1. The V gene's germline CDR1 is SGHVS and CDR2 FQNEAQ. V lost 1 base, J lost 6 bases, and 5 bases stayed unmatched. The CDR3 covers 15 residues. The CDR3 region is CASSLEWTGDEKLFF. The CDR3 DNA reads TGTGCCAGCAGCTTAGAATGGACAGGTGATGAAAAACTGTTTTTT.

The V and J genes are TRBV11-2 and TRBJ1-6, with TRBD1 matching 8 bases. Germline values: CDR1 SGHAT, CDR2 FQNNGV. The CDR3 spans 16 residues. V gave up 5 bases and J gave up 3 bases; unmatched junction bases: 6. The CDR3 DNA reads as TGTGCCAGCAGCCCGGACAGGGAAGTCTATAATTCACCCCTCCACTTT. Protein product: CASSPDREVYNSPLHF.

This clone occurred once. This sequence joins TRBV3-1 (or the pseudogene TRBV3-2) and TRBJ1-6, with D possibly TRBD1 on 6 matching bases. The V end was cut by 1 base, the J end by 7 bases, with 14 bases between. The CDR3 has 16 residues. Looked up from germline, CDR1 is LGHDT and CDR2 is YNNKEL (reference sequence). CDR3 coding DNA: TGTGCCAGCAGCCAAGTTCCCAGGGGCTGGAATTCACCCCTCCACTTT. Its translation is CASSQVPRGWNSPLHF.

The chain has TRBV6-8 and TRBJ1-1; D call uncertain. The length of the CDR3 is 16 residues. The V and J ends lost 4 bases and 3 bases respectively, with 18 bases between them. Germline V gives CDR1 MNHGY, CDR2 SAAAGT. CDR3 DNA: TGTGCCAGCAGTTCGCCGAGGGTCAGATTGGACACTGAAGCTTTCTTT. Residues: CASSSPRVRLDTEAFF.

The CDR3 here is CASSRDSGASGNTIYF. The CDR3, as DNA: TGTGCCAGCAGCCGGGACTCCGGAGCCTCTGGAAACACCATATATTTT. The rearrangement uses TRBV5-4 and TRBJ1-3; TRBD1 is a possible D gene (5 bases). V was clipped by 4 bases and J by 0 bases, with 14 bases between them. Germline V gene sequence: CDR1 SGHNT, CDR2 YYREEE (reference sequence). The CDR3 runs 16 residues. The full variable domain, rest sourced from reference TRBV5-4 and TRBJ1-3, is ETGVTQSPTHLIKTRGQQVTLRCSSQSGHNTVSWYQQALGQGPQFIFQYYREEENGRGNFPPRFSGLQFPNYSSELNVNALELDDSALYLCASSRDSGASGNTIYFGEGSWLTVV.

The CDR3 DNA is TGCAGCGCCGTGGGACAGGGGAACTACGAGCAGTACTTC. It translates to CSAVGQGNYEQYF. The chain couples TRBV29-1 to TRBJ2-7, with 10 bases identical to TRBD1. CDR1 and CDR2 (germline): SQVTM, ANQGSEA. After removal of 7 bases from V and 3 bases from J, the junction contained 6 bases not matched to a gene. The CDR3 runs to 13 residues.

The chain links TRBV28 to TRBJ2-7, with D uncertain. This CDR3 is built from 10 residues. The V end was cut by 10 bases, the J end by 13 bases, with 17 bases between. The germline CDR1 and CDR2 sequences are MDHEN and SYDVKM. The CDR3 DNA reads TGTGCCACCCCATTCTGTCTAGGATACTTC. Amino acids: CATPFCLGYF. The full variable domain, its missing parts supplied by reference TRBV28 and TRBJ2-7, is DVKVTQSSRYLVKRTGEKVFLECVQDMDHENMFWYRQDPGLGLRLIYFSYDVKMKEKGDIPEGYSVSREKKERFSLILESASTNQTSMYLCATPFCLGYFGPGTRLTVT.

Only a few counts were recorded for this clone. The rearrangement joins TRBV5-1 to TRBJ2-1; possible D gene TRBD2, 6 bases. Germline assignment: CDR1 SGHRS and CDR2 YFSETQ. The ends were cut back, 4 bases at V and 4 bases at J, with 15 bases in the middle. The CDR3 has 15 residues. The CDR3 sequence is CASSPSGGGYNEQFF. In nucleotides, the CDR3 is TGCGCCAGCAGCCCCTCTGGCGGAGGGTACAATGAGCAGTTCTTC.

This chain joins TRBV28 and TRBJ1-2; D is uncertain. V lost 6 bases and J lost 0, with 14 bases in between. Looked up from germline, CDR1 is MDHEN and CDR2 is SYDVKM. This CDR3 region has 15 residues. This CDR3 reads CASSLPERTNYGYTF. CDR3 coding DNA: TGTGCCAGCAGCCTACCGGAGAGAACTAACTATGGCTACACCTTC.

The chain links TRBV6-2 or TRBV6-3 to TRBJ2-1, with 10 nucleotides matching TRBD2. V dropped 1 base and J dropped 0; count of bases not matched to a gene: 3. The CDR3 is 17 residues long. Germline-derived CDR1 and CDR2 are MNHEY and SVGEGT. CDR3 region: CASSYWPSGSSYNEQFF. CDR3 in DNA: TGTGCCAGCAGTTACTGGCCTAGCGGGAGCTCCTACAATGAGCAGTTCTTC.